Below are 9 T cell receptor beta chains sequenced from a single sample in a study of CD8 T cells in ankylosing spondylitis. Each CDR3 protein is one row after TCRdb ran MiXCR on the 5' RACE reads. The sample has 150,000 to 200,000 distinct CDR3 sequences, 15% to 20% seen once. Specimen: blood, either unsorted or a sorted T cell fraction (not recorded which). All receptors derive from a male donor between 5 and 35 years old with ankylosing spondylitis or in good health (not recorded which).

The genes are TRBV27 and TRBJ2-2; no clear D. The V end lost 10 bases, the J end lost 5 bases, and 8 bases lay between the germline ends. The germline V gene encodes CDR1 MNHEY and CDR2 SMNVEV (reference sequence). The length of the CDR3 is 11 residues. CDR3 DNA: TGTGCCACCCGTCGTACCGGGGAGCTGTTTTTT. It specifies CATRRTGELFF.

This clonotype was recorded at least ten times. The gene calls are TRBV20-1 and TRBJ1-1, with D tentatively TRBD1 (6 bases). The V gene lost 0 bases and the J gene lost 6 bases, with 14 bases spanning the gap. Germline assignment: CDR1 DFQATT and CDR2 SNEGSKA (reference sequence). This CDR3 spans 14 amino acids. CDR3 region: CSARDSRTVSEAFF. DNA for the CDR3: TGCAGTGCTAGAGATTCCCGGACAGTGTCTGAAGCTTTCTTT.

This clonotype came up many times. At one of its ends the junction is not consistent with the germline gene, which may arise from a read error. V and J are TRBV6-2 or TRBV6-3 and TRBJ2-7, with a weak D call TRBD2 (6 bases). The CDR3 contains 12 residues. Germline V gene sequence: CDR1 MNHEY, CDR2 SVGEGT. CDR3: CASSSETRRWDF. The DNA for the CDR3 is TGTGCCAGCAGTAGCGAGACTAGGCGGTGGGACTTC.

At least ten counts were recorded for this clonotype. The rearrangement links TRBV6-2 or TRBV6-3 to TRBJ2-3; TRBD1 is a possible D gene (5 bases). Germline CDR1 is MNHEY and CDR2 is SVGEGT. The CDR3 spans 14 residues. V lost 2 bases and J lost 4, with 10 bases in between. This CDR3 is CASSYPGSADTQYF. Here the CDR3 DNA reads TGTGCCAGCAGTTACCCAGGGTCGGCAGATACGCAGTATTTT.

CDR3: CASSSPRILAAQETQYF. For the CDR3, the DNA is TGTGCCAGCAGCTCCCCAAGGATCCTAGCGGCTCAAGAGACCCAGTACTTC. The genes are TRBV7-8 and TRBJ2-5; 7 bases are shared with TRBD2. V lost 4 bases to trimming and J lost 2 bases; unmatched junction nucleotides: 13. Germline lookup yields CDR1 SGHVS and CDR2 FQNEAQ. The CDR3 is 17 residues long. The full variable domain, in which reference TRBV7-8 and TRBJ2-5 provide the parts outside the CDR3, is GAGVSQSPRYKVAKRGQDVALRCDPISGHVSLFWYQQALGQGPEFLTYFQNEAQLDKSGLPSDRFFAERPEGSVSTLKIQRTQQEDSAVYLCASSSPRILAAQETQYFGPGTRLLVL.

This clonotype was counted at least ten times. CDR3 bases: TGTGCCAGCAGTCCATTACTTTGGGGAAAAGAGACCCAGTACTTC. Its protein is CASSPLLWGKETQYF. The chain links TRBV27 to TRBJ2-5, with D uncertain. Deletions cut 5 bases from V and 3 bases from J, with 16 bases between. Germline-derived CDR1 and CDR2 are MNHEY and SMNVEV (reference sequence). This CDR3 spans 15 amino acids.

V gene TRBV5-4 combines with J gene TRBJ2-1; D is uncertain. Trimming removed 0 bases from V and 6 bases from J, with 16 bases in between. Germline loops: CDR1 SGHNT, CDR2 YYREEE (reference sequence). This CDR3 has 16 amino acids. DNA for the CDR3: TGTGCCAGCAGCTTGGAAGTGGGCGTGGCCGGCAATGAGCAGTTCTTC. It encodes CASSLEVGVAGNEQFF. Drawing the rest from reference TRBV5-4 and TRBJ2-1, the complete variable domain is ETGVTQSPTHLIKTRGQQVTLRCSSQSGHNTVSWYQQALGQGPQFIFQYYREEENGRGNFPPRFSGLQFPNYSSELNVNALELDDSALYLCASSLEVGVAGNEQFFGPGTRLTVL.

This clonotype was seen repeatedly, ten times or more. The chain recombines TRBV5-1 with TRBJ2-7; D gene unclear. Trimming stripped 0 bases from V and 5 bases from J, with 15 bases between. Per germline, CDR1 SGHRS and CDR2 YFSETQ. CDR3 length: 15 amino acids. The CDR3 DNA reads as TGCGCCAGCAGCTTGGACAGTCCTGGGAAGGACGAGCAGTACTTC. As protein: CASSLDSPGKDEQYF.

This clonotype was seen many times. The chain couples TRBV20-1 to TRBJ2-3; TRBD2 matches 7 bases. The CDR3 sequence is 15 residues long. V lost 0 bases and J lost 5; bases outside the gene matches: 8. Germline-derived CDR1 and CDR2 are DFQATT and SNEGSKA (reference sequence). The CDR3 loop reads CSARDVWEGKDTQYF. CDR3 DNA sequence: TGCAGTGCTAGAGATGTGTGGGAGGGCAAAGATACGCAGTATTTT.